This T cell receptor beta chain was documented in a study of early T cells in non-severe SARS-CoV-2 infection. TCRdb re-derived calls from the 5' RACE reads in MiXCR, one entry per CDR3 protein. Among about 82,000 distinct CDR3 sequences listed, less than 15% were seen once. This clonotype was found a few times. The CDR3 has 19 residues. Germline lookup yields CDR1 MNHNY and CDR2 SVGAGI (reference sequence). V dropped 1 base and J dropped 0; count of bases not matched to a gene: 14. The rearrangement uses TRBV6-6 and TRBJ1-1; 7 nucleotides line up with TRBD1. Sequenced input: whole blood. The receptor was isolated from an adult who was a healthcare worker with PCR-confirmed SARS-CoV-2 infection or an uninfected control (not recorded which). The CDR3 region is CASSYFRSRQGPMNTEAFF. CDR3 sequence (DNA): TGTGCCAGCAGTTACTTCCGGAGTAGACAGGGACCCATGAACACTGAAGCTTTCTTT.